This T cell receptor (beta chain) stems from a study of OX40 agonist ivuxolimab in advanced cancers. Regarding the research as a whole: The costimulatory receptor OX40 (CD134) was targeted by ivuxolimab, a fully human IgG2 agonistic monoclonal antibody. Intravenous ivuxolimab was administered to patients every 2 weeks at six dose levels: 0.01, 0.1, 0.3, 1.5, 3 and 10 mg/kg. Of the roughly 54 patients in dose escalation, about 20 had hepatocellular carcinoma, about 15 had melanoma, 9 had renal cell carcinoma and 9 had head and neck cancer. The dose-escalation cohort was about 86% male with a mean age of 60 years, ranging from about 20 to 80. Prior anti-PD-1, anti-PD-L1 or anti-CTLA-4 therapy was permitted, and checkpoint inhibitors had been received by around 39% of dose-escalation patients. Partial responses were achieved by three dose-escalation patients, of whom one had hepatocellular carcinoma and two had cutaneous melanoma. Peripheral TCRbeta sequencing was intended to test whether TCR sequence diversity was altered and clonal T-cell expansion was caused by ivuxolimab. The paper covers the monotherapy dose-escalation part of the phase I ivuxolimab trial, which included N ≈ 52 patients.

General findings and caveats noted by the study authors: In partial responders in the 0.1-3.0 mg/kg groups, normalized peripheral clonal expansion was found to be among the lowest, especially among CD8+ T cells. At doses of 0.1 to 3.0 mg/kg, clonal expansion of both CD4+ and CD8+ blood T cells was observed from baseline to week 6. Antigen specificity was not determined for the clonally expanded peripheral T cells. After ivuxolimab, more expanded clones were found on average in CD8+ T cells than in CD4+ T cells. Low levels of normalized T-cell clonal expansion were also seen in some patients who did not respond.

As regards this clone: Its specific antigen is unknown. Per-base quality was not reported, and no clone a single base away is much larger than it.

Genomic DNA was extracted from sorted cells for sequencing of the TCRbeta CDR3 region. The immunoSEQ Assay was used for sequencing of TCRbeta CDR3 regions. In its TCRdb copy, this immuneACCESS table keeps in-frame sequences only and misses some clones. Where compared with another copy, unresolved V genes explain less than half of these, and the others have no known cause. Within this sample are about 150,000 clones, with around 93% of them counted one time only. Clones ranked in the top ten supply roughly 1% of the sample. The trial excluded patients who had a history of autoimmune disease or who were on systemic immunosuppression. Peripheral blood for TCR sequencing was collected from all dose cohorts at baseline, on cycle 4 day 1, and on cycle 7 day 1. Samples were obtained from an open-label, multicenter, first-in-human phase I dose-escalation trial of ivuxolimab. The trial enrolled adults with locally advanced or metastatic head and neck squamous cell, hepatocellular, melanoma or renal cell carcinoma. CD4+ and CD8+ T cells were sorted separately from peripheral blood before TCR sequencing.

The CDR3, cysteine through phenylalanine, is 14 amino acids long. Just CDR3 DNA is preserved here, 42 bases in frame from base 1. The germline V gene gives CDR1 as SGHTA and CDR2 as FQGNSA. V is clipped by 1 base and J by 3 bases, and the sequence between their germline boundaries is 7 bases long. This sequence uses TRBV7-2 and TRBJ1-3; too little of a D gene remains to name it. This TCR was sampled from an adult with an advanced solid tumor such as melanoma, head and neck, liver or kidney cancer. The specimen was CD4+ or CD8+ T cells sorted from blood, collected in a trial of the OX40 agonist ivuxolimab. The DNA sequence is TGTGCCAGCAGCTTAGTCCCTCGTGGAAACACCATATATTTT. It encodes CASSLVPRGNTIYF.